These 28 T cell receptor beta chains were all obtained from the same sample, sequenced in a study of cytomegalovirus exposure and HLA in healthy donors. The PCR had 60 Vbeta and 13 Jbeta primers. Method: immunoSEQ multiplex PCR; TCRdb's copy keeps in-frame clones and lacks some. The sample contains some 170,000 clones, approximately 79% of which appear only once. The sample comprised PBMCs. Source of these receptors: a man in his sixties in good health and CMV-seronegative.

With respect to this clone: The junction does not match germline at one end; this may be a read error. The chain links TRBV7-9 to TRBJ1-3; D ambiguous. The CDR3 has 16 amino acids. Germline V gives CDR1 SEHNR, CDR2 FQNEAQ (reference sequence). The CDR3 bases are TGTTCCAGCAGCCTCATGAGCACTTTAACTGGAAACACCATATATTTT. Translation gives CSSSLMSTLTGNTIYF.

The rearrangement links TRBV18 to TRBJ2-1; perhaps TRBD2 as D (6 bases). Trimming left V 2 bases short and J 6 bases short, with 11 bases between. Germline V gene sequence: CDR1 KGHSH, CDR2 LQKENI. The CDR3 extends over 14 amino acids. CDR3 amino acids: CASSPAAGGNEQFF. CDR3 bases: TGTGCCAGCTCACCAGCAGCGGGTGGCAATGAGCAGTTCTTC.

V gene TRBV5-1 combines with J gene TRBJ2-3; D may be TRBD1 (6 bases). The ends were cut back, 4 bases at V and 2 bases at J, with 17 bases in the middle. The CDR3 has 16 amino acids. Germline-derived CDR1 and CDR2 are SGHRS and YFSETQ. CDR3 sequence reads: CASSVRGTGSTDTQYF. Here the CDR3 DNA reads TGCGCCAGCAGCGTAAGAGGAACAGGGTCCACAGATACGCAGTATTTT.

This clone was detected a few times. The chain links TRBV5-5 to TRBJ1-6, with unresolved D. The V end lost 7 bases, the J end lost 9 bases, and 14 bases lay between the germline ends. This CDR3 spans 13 amino acids. The germline CDR1 and CDR2 sequences are SGHKS and YYEKEE (reference sequence). The CDR3 loop reads CASHDPRFSPLHF. CDR3 in DNA: TGTGCCAGCCACGACCCTAGATTTTCACCCCTCCACTTT.

This chain uses TRBV6-4 with TRBJ2-3, with TRBD2 matching 9 bases. Germline-derived CDR1 and CDR2 are MRHNA and SNTAGT. CDR3 size: 16 residues. With 0 bases clipped from V and 1 base from J, the junction kept 2 bases outside the gene matches. The CDR3 DNA is TGTGCCAGCAGTGACTCGTCTAGCGGGGGCACAGATACGCAGTATTTT. It is translated as CASSDSSSGGTDTQYF.

Only a few counts were recorded for this clone. This chain connects TRBV5-1 to TRBJ2-5, with D possibly being TRBD1 (6 bases). The DNA matches TRBJ2-7 better at its end, which makes the J call doubtful. Germline CDR1 reads SGHRS; CDR2 reads YFSETQ. This CDR3 region has 13 residues. CDR3 loop: CASQPVGHYEQYF. The CDR3 DNA reads TGCGCCAGCCAACCAGTGGGACATTACGAGCAGTACTTC.

In this sample, this clone turned up a few times. The chain is built from TRBV5-4 and TRBJ2-1; no firm D call. Trimming removed 4 bases from V and 4 bases from J, with 3 bases in between. The germline V gene has CDR1 SGHNT and CDR2 YYREEE (reference sequence). The CDR3 totals 11 residues. The CDR3 spells CASSLYNEQFF. As DNA, the CDR3 is TGTGCCAGCAGCCTTTACAATGAGCAGTTCTTC.

The chain has TRBV10-1 and TRBJ2-4; D call uncertain. CDR1 WNHNN and CDR2 SYGVQD come from the germline V gene (reference sequence). The CDR3 is 14 amino acids. Trimming left V 11 bases short and J 5 bases short, with 19 bases between. In DNA, the CDR3 is TGCGCCCTGGGTGTGGGCAGGCTTCAAAACATTCAGTACTTC. It translates to CALGVGRLQNIQYF.

The chain has TRBV11-2 and TRBJ2-5; TRBD1 might be the D (6 bases). The germline V gene encodes CDR1 SGHAT and CDR2 FQNNGV. Trimming cost V 1 base and J 5 bases, with 17 bases left between them. The CDR3 is 16 amino acids. CDR3 region: CASSLVGAGGAETQYF. DNA for the CDR3: TGTGCCAGCAGCTTAGTGGGGGCAGGTGGGGCTGAGACCCAGTACTTC.

This clone has just a few counts. The chain combines TRBV11-2 with TRBJ2-3; 10 nucleotides agree with TRBD2. V dropped 1 base and J dropped 2; count of bases not matched to a gene: 6. The germline V gene encodes CDR1 SGHAT and CDR2 FQNNGV. The CDR3 has 17 residues. The CDR3 region has the DNA TGTGCCAGCAGCTTAGTAGCGGGAGGACAAGACACAGATACGCAGTATTTT. As protein: CASSLVAGGQDTDTQYF.

This clone was counted between two and nine times. The J gene is TRBJ1-4, the V gene TRBV6-5, with D unresolved. CDR3 length: 14 residues. V was cut by 5 bases and J by 7 bases, with 14 bases left in between. Germline V gene data show CDR1 as MNHEY and CDR2 as SVGAGI. Here the CDR3 DNA reads TGTGCCAGCAGTAACCAGGTTCTCAGTGAAAAACTGTTTTTT. It yields the protein CASSNQVLSEKLFF.

On this clone: Other DNA variants within this sample encode the same CDR3. Here the CDR3 DNA reads TGTGCCAGCAGCTTAGACGGCAGGGGCTATGGCTACACCTTC. Protein: CASSLDGRGYGYTF. The chain carries TRBV7-2 and TRBJ1-2; the D gene is possibly TRBD1 (6 bases). Germline V CDR1 and CDR2: SGHTA, FQGNSA. The V end lost 1 base, the J end lost 4 bases, and 10 bases lay between the germline ends. The CDR3 has 14 amino acids.

The chain links TRBV7-2 to TRBJ2-2; the D gene is possibly TRBD2 (6 bases). The CDR3 covers 16 residues. Germline-derived CDR1 and CDR2 are SGHTA and FQGNSA. The germline V and J ends were trimmed by 4 bases and 6 bases, with 18 bases remaining between them. The CDR3 is CASSWTTSSGAGELFF. The CDR3 region has the DNA TGTGCCAGCAGCTGGACGACTAGTTCGGGGGCCGGGGAGCTGTTTTTT. The whole variable domain, remainder taken from reference TRBV7-2 and TRBJ2-2, is GAGVSQSPSNKVTEKGKDVELRCDPISGHTALYWYRQSLGQGLEFLIYFQGNSAPDKSGLPSDRFSAERTGGSVSTLTIQRTQQEDSAVYLCASSWTTSSGAGELFFGEGSRLTVL.

This chain joins TRBV7-3 and TRBJ2-1; TRBD1 aligns across 8 bases. CDR3 size: 13 residues. V was pared by 4 bases and J by 7 bases, with 3 bases of the junction left unmatched. The germline CDR1 and CDR2 sequences are SGHTA and FQGTGA. The CDR3, as DNA: TGTGCCAGCAGCTCCCGACAGGGGAATGAGCAGTTCTTC. Translating it yields CASSSRQGNEQFF.

On this clone itself: The sample contains more than one DNA sequence encoding this CDR3. The V gene is TRBV7-2, the J gene TRBJ2-7; 13 bases line up with TRBD2. The germline CDR1 and CDR2 sequences are SGHTA and FQGNSA. The CDR3 is 15 residues long. V was pared by 3 bases and J by 2 bases, with 1 base of the junction left unmatched. The CDR3 loop reads CASSLGLAGTYEQYF. The CDR3 nucleotides are TGTGCCAGCAGCTTGGGACTAGCGGGAACCTACGAGCAGTACTTC. Complete variable domain (other parts from reference TRBV7-2 and TRBJ2-7): GAGVSQSPSNKVTEKGKDVELRCDPISGHTALYWYRQSLGQGLEFLIYFQGNSAPDKSGLPSDRFSAERTGGSVSTLTIQRTQQEDSAVYLCASSLGLAGTYEQYFGPGTRLTVT.

The V call is TRBV7-9, the J call TRBJ1-4; a possible D gene is TRBD1 (6 bases). The CDR3 covers 15 residues. Germline V lookup: CDR1 SEHNR, CDR2 FQNEAQ (reference sequence). Trimming stripped 2 bases from V and 7 bases from J, with 14 bases between. CDR3 amino acids: CASSLSDSEGEKLFF. The CDR3 DNA sequence: TGTGCCAGCAGCTTATCGGACAGCGAGGGTGAAAAACTGTTTTTT. The full variable domain, in which reference TRBV7-9 and TRBJ1-4 provide the parts outside the CDR3, is DTGVSQNPRHKITKRGQNVTFRCDPISEHNRLYWYRQTLGQGPEFLTYFQNEAQLEKSRLLSDRFSAERPKGSFSTLEIQRTEQGDSAMYLCASSLSDSEGEKLFFGSGTQLSVL.

For the CDR3, the DNA is TGCGCCAGCAGTTCCGGGACAGGGTCGGAGGCACAGCCCCAGCATTTT. It specifies CASSSGTGSEAQPQHF. V is TRBV10-1 and J is TRBJ1-5; 9 bases are a match to TRBD1. J was trimmed by 7 bases and V by 5 bases; bases with no gene match: 12. Germline V gene lookup returns CDR1 WNHNN and CDR2 SYGVQD (reference sequence). This CDR3 comprises 16 residues.

The sample holds one count of this clone. The chain is built from TRBV5-1 and TRBJ2-3; the match to TRBD2 covers 10 bases. Trimming at V came to 10 bases and at J to 5 bases, leaving 10 bases not matched to a gene. The CDR3 is 14 residues long. CDR1 and CDR2 from the germline V gene are SGHRS and YFSETQ. CDR3 residues: CACGLAEAGDTQYF. The CDR3 region has the DNA TGCGCCTGTGGACTAGCGGAAGCGGGAGATACGCAGTATTTT.

The chain couples TRBV10-2 to TRBJ2-5; 7 bases align to TRBD1. The germline CDR1 and CDR2 sequences are WSHSY and SAAADI. The CDR3 length is 14 residues. V shed 6 bases and J 4 bases; nucleotides not matched to a gene: 8. CDR3 residues: CASSRINRGETQYF. DNA for the CDR3: TGCGCCAGCAGCCGGATAAACAGGGGAGAGACCCAGTACTTC.

This chain connects TRBV29-1 to TRBJ2-5, with 11 bases lining up with TRBD2. Trimming took 4 bases from V and 2 from J; bases not matched to a gene: 3. The CDR3 contains 14 residues. Germline lookup yields CDR1 SQVTM and CDR2 ANQGSEA. The CDR3 reads CSVVASGGQETQYF. CDR3 nucleotide sequence: TGCAGCGTTGTGGCTAGCGGGGGGCAAGAGACCCAGTACTTC.

This chain joins TRBV9 and TRBJ1-2, with 7 bases that match TRBD1. V shed 3 bases and J 0 bases; nucleotides not matched to a gene: 2. CDR3 length: 14 amino acids. Germline assignment: CDR1 SGDLS and CDR2 YYNGEE. CDR3 loop: CASSDRGANYGYTF. In DNA form, the CDR3 reads TGTGCCAGCAGCGACAGGGGCGCTAACTATGGCTACACCTTC.

This clone was seen only a few times. The chain joins TRBV18 to TRBJ1-5; D remains ambiguous. Germline CDR1 reads KGHSH; CDR2 reads LQKENI. Trimming removed 3 bases from V and 5 bases from J, with 8 bases in between. The CDR3 contains 13 residues. In nucleotides, the CDR3 is TGTGCCAGCTCACCGGAGGGTGATCAGCCCCAGCATTTT. As protein: CASSPEGDQPQHF.

The chain joins TRBV28 to TRBJ2-7, with 9 bases identical to TRBD2. The CDR3 spans 15 residues. CDR1 is MDHEN, CDR2 SYDVKM, per germline. J was trimmed by 1 base and V by 6 bases; bases with no gene match: 7. CDR3 region: CASRKGLAPSYEQYF. CDR3 nucleotide sequence: TGTGCCAGCAGGAAAGGACTAGCGCCTTCCTACGAGCAGTACTTC.

The chain is built from TRBV4-2 and TRBJ1-5; no clear D. The ends were cut back, 1 base at V and 4 bases at J, with 11 bases in the middle. CDR1 is LGHNA and CDR2 is YNFKEQ in the germline V gene. This CDR3 has 15 residues. CDR3 sequence reads: CASSQGAVPNQPQHF. DNA for the CDR3: TGTGCCAGCAGCCAAGGGGCAGTACCTAATCAGCCCCAGCATTTT.

The gene calls are TRBV27 and TRBJ2-1; D not resolved. Germline loops: CDR1 MNHEY, CDR2 SMNVEV (reference sequence). CDR3 length equals 15 residues. Trimming cost V 6 bases and J 1 base, with 13 bases left between them. This CDR3 reads CASRELSYSYNEQFF. The CDR3 DNA reads as TGTGCCAGCAGGGAGCTTAGCTATTCCTACAATGAGCAGTTCTTC.

This chain links TRBV21-1 with TRBJ2-7; TRBD2, the table's D call, was not compared with the DNA. TRBV21-1 is assigned pseudogene status. The CDR3 extends over 15 amino acids. The CDR3 bases are TGTGCCAGCAGCGCCTCCGGGACTAGCCCTCACGAGCAGTACTTC. Translating it yields CASSASGTSPHEQYF.

The V call is TRBV7-6, the J call TRBJ2-7, with D perhaps matching TRBD1 (6 bases). Trimming cost V 5 bases and J 4 bases, with 18 bases left between them. The germline CDR1 and CDR2 sequences are SGHVS and FNYEAQ. This CDR3 contains 15 residues. The CDR3 sequence is CASSLRGTGPYEQYF. The CDR3 nucleotides read TGTGCCAGCAGCCTGAGGGGGACGGGGCCTTACGAGCAGTACTTC.

Written as DNA, the CDR3 is TGTGCCAGCAGCGACCGACCGAGGATCTACTACGAGCAGTACTTC. Residues: CASSDRPRIYYEQYF. The chain combines TRBV7-9 with TRBJ2-7; D remains unclear. In germline, CDR1 is SEHNR, CDR2 FQNEAQ (reference sequence). V was pared by 5 bases and J by 3 bases, with 17 bases between. The CDR3 covers 15 residues. Together with reference TRBV7-9 and TRBJ2-7, the CDR3 gives the full variable domain: DTGVSQNPRHKITKRGQNVTFRCDPISEHNRLYWYRQTLGQGPEFLTYFQNEAQLEKSRLLSDRFSAERPKGSFSTLEIQRTEQGDSAMYLCASSDRPRIYYEQYFGPGTRLTVT.